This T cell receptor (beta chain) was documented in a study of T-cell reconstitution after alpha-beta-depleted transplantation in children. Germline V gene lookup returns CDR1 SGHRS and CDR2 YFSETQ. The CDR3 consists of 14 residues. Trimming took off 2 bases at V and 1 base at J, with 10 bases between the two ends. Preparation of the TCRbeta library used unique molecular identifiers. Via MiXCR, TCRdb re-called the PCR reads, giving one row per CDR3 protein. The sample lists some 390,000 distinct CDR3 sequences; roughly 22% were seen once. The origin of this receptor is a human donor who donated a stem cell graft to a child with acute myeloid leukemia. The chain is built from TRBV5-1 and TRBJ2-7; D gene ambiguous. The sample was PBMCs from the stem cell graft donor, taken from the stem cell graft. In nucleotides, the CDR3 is TGCGCCAGCAGCTTCGGCCAGCCATCCTACGAGCAGTACTTC. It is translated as CASSFGQPSYEQYF.